The 27 T cell receptor beta chains listed next were all sequenced from one sample in a study of control samples from healthy donors and cancer patients. Assay: immunoSEQ multiplex PCR; the TCRdb copy retains only in-frame clones and omits some. The repertoire consists of about 150,000 clones, with about 93% occurring once and the leading ten covering around 14%. The specimen was PBMCs. These receptors were obtained from a man aged 55 to 70 with colorectal cancer.

The V call is TRBV18, the J call TRBJ1-2, with 7 bases fitting TRBD1. Germline values: CDR1 KGHSH, CDR2 LQKENI. Trimming cost V 0 bases and J 2 bases; bases outside gene matches: 3. This CDR3 spans 15 amino acids. CDR3: CASSPPEGANYGYTF. CDR3 in DNA: TGTGCCAGCTCACCACCGGAGGGGGCGAACTATGGCTACACCTTC.

This chain joins TRBV5-4 and TRBJ2-7; 11 bases line up with TRBD1. In germline, CDR1 is SGHNT, CDR2 YYREEE (reference sequence). After removal of 4 bases from V and 6 bases from J, the junction contained 6 bases not matched to a gene. The CDR3 length is 14 residues. CDR3 coding DNA: TGTGCCAGCAGCCCCCGGGACAGGGGGATCGAGCAGTACTTC. Its translation: CASSPRDRGIEQYF.

The V gene is TRBV28, the J gene TRBJ2-2; D is perhaps TRBD2 (6 bases). The CDR3 has 12 residues. Germline CDR1 reads MDHEN; CDR2 reads SYDVKM. The CDR3 DNA is TGTGCGGCAAGGAGGGGCACCGGGGAGCTGTTTTTT. Its translation: CAARRGTGELFF.

The DNA of the CDR3 is TGTGCCAGCAGTCATCTAGGGTCTCTCCAGGAAGCTTTCTTT. As protein: CASSHLGSLQEAFF. This sequence joins TRBV5-6 and TRBJ1-1; D not resolved. The V gene's germline CDR1 is SGHDT and CDR2 YYEEEE. V was trimmed by 5 bases and J by 8 bases, leaving 19 bases between them. The CDR3 contains 14 residues. The whole variable domain, remainder taken from reference TRBV5-6 and TRBJ1-1, is DAGVTQSPTHLIKTRGQQVTLRCSPKSGHDTVSWYQQALGQGPQFIFQYYEEEERQRGNFPDRFSGHQFPNYSSELNVNALLLGDSALYLCASSHLGSLQEAFFGQGTRLTVV.

V is TRBV7-9 and J is TRBJ1-5; D unclear. Trimming took off 1 base at V and 0 bases at J, with 7 bases between the two ends. The V gene's germline CDR1 is SEHNR and CDR2 FQNEAQ (reference sequence). The CDR3 consists of 15 residues. CDR3 nucleotide sequence: TGTGCCAGCAGCTTAGGTACGGGTAGCAATCAGCCCCAGCATTTT. Its protein product is CASSLGTGSNQPQHF.

The rearrangement uses TRBV5-1 and TRBJ2-2, with a weak D call TRBD2 (5 bases). Trimming removed 2 bases at V and 7 bases at J, with 12 bases between. Germline V gives CDR1 SGHRS, CDR2 YFSETQ. The CDR3 totals 14 residues. CDR3 protein: CASSFEGRGGELFF. CDR3 sequence (DNA): TGCGCCAGCAGCTTTGAGGGCCGGGGCGGGGAGCTGTTTTTT.

The genes are TRBV9 and TRBJ2-3; D may correspond to TRBD1 or TRBD2 (5 bases each). CDR3 length: 16 amino acids. Trimming took off 0 bases at V and 1 base at J, with 12 bases between the two ends. Germline lookup yields CDR1 SGDLS and CDR2 YYNGEE. CDR3 in DNA: TGTGCCAGCAGCGTAGACCCCGTGGGGGGCACAGATACGCAGTATTTT. The encoded protein is CASSVDPVGGTDTQYF.

The chain carries TRBV4-2 and TRBJ2-5, with 16 bases aligning to TRBD2. This CDR3 has 16 residues. V dropped 4 bases and J dropped 5; count of bases not matched to a gene: 4. The V gene's germline CDR1 is LGHNA and CDR2 YNFKEQ. The DNA for the CDR3 is TGTGCCAGCAGCCCTGGGACTAGCGGGGGGGTTGAGACCCAGTACTTC. Its protein is CASSPGTSGGVETQYF.

The V gene is TRBV19, the J gene TRBJ2-6; perhaps TRBD1 as D (6 bases). Germline V gene sequence: CDR1 LNHDA, CDR2 SQIVND (reference sequence). Trimming left V 6 bases short and J 3 bases short, with 12 bases between. CDR3 length equals 15 residues. The CDR3 loop is CASSQWGRGANVLTF. Written as DNA, the CDR3 is TGTGCCAGTAGCCAATGGGGGCGTGGGGCCAACGTCCTGACTTTC.

The chain carries TRBV6-5 and TRBJ2-1, with TRBD2 identical over 9 bases. This CDR3 is built from 13 residues. V dropped 8 bases and J dropped 5; count of bases not matched to a gene: 4. Germline CDR1 and CDR2: MNHEY and SVGAGI. CDR3: CASYLAGNNEQFF. The CDR3, as DNA: TGTGCCAGCTACCTAGCGGGGAACAATGAGCAGTTCTTC.

The rearrangement joins TRBV5-1 to TRBJ1-3, with a possible D match to TRBD1 (5 bases). The CDR3 extends over 17 amino acids. Trimming took 3 bases from V and 2 from J, leaving 18 bases between them. CDR1 is SGHRS, CDR2 YFSETQ, per germline. The CDR3 spells CASSYQGLLVTGNTIYF. Here the CDR3 DNA reads TGCGCCAGCAGCTACCAGGGATTGTTGGTGACTGGAAACACCATATATTTT. The variable domain in full, completed from reference TRBV5-1 and TRBJ1-3, reads KAGVTQTPRYLIKTRGQQVTLSCSPISGHRSVSWYQQTPGQGLQFLFEYFSETQRNKGNFPGRFSGRQFSNSRSEMNVSTLELGDSALYLCASSYQGLLVTGNTIYFGEGSWLTVV.

The V gene is TRBV6-5, the J gene TRBJ1-2; maybe TRBD1 (5 bases). The CDR3 loop spans 11 amino acids. Germline assignment: CDR1 MNHEY and CDR2 SVGAGI. The ends were cut back, 8 bases at V and 8 bases at J, with 12 bases in the middle. The CDR3 protein is CASRNWGGYTF. Here the CDR3 DNA reads TGTGCCAGCCGCAACTGGGGGGGCTACACCTTC.

This chain uses TRBV7-9 with TRBJ1-1; 7 bases are shared with TRBD1. CDR1 is SEHNR, CDR2 FQNEAQ, per germline (reference sequence). This CDR3 is 17 amino acids long. Trimming took 8 bases from V and 0 from J; bases not matched to a gene: 15. CDR3 sequence: CASGVLRDRFLNTEAFF. CDR3 sequence (DNA): TGTGCCAGCGGGGTCCTCCGGGACAGATTCTTGAACACTGAAGCTTTCTTT.

The CDR3 is CASSLPGLGTGELFF. For the CDR3, the DNA is TGTGCCAGCAGCCTACCGGGACTAGGGACCGGGGAGCTGTTTTTT. The J gene is TRBJ2-2, the V gene TRBV4-2; 8 bases map to TRBD2. This CDR3 spans 15 amino acids. Per the germline V gene, CDR1 is LGHNA and CDR2 is YNFKEQ. V lost 4 bases and J lost 5; bases outside the gene matches: 6.

The V gene is TRBV9, the J gene TRBJ2-5; possibly TRBD2 for D (5 bases). V lost 2 bases and J lost 5, with 13 bases in between. There are 14 residues in the CDR3. CDR1 is SGDLS, CDR2 YYNGEE, per germline. The CDR3 spells CASSVGSSQETQYF. In DNA form, the CDR3 reads TGTGCCAGCAGCGTGGGGAGTTCCCAGGAGACCCAGTACTTC.

The chain couples TRBV9 to TRBJ2-7, with 8 bases aligning to TRBD2. This CDR3 has 13 amino acids. The trim removed 2 bases at V and 2 bases at J, leaving 0 bases unmatched. Germline V gene lookup returns CDR1 SGDLS and CDR2 YYNGEE. For the CDR3, the DNA is TGTGCCAGCAGCGTGGGACTAGCCTACGAGCAGTACTTC. It translates to CASSVGLAYEQYF.

The DNA of the CDR3 is TGTGCCAGCAGATCGGGACAGGGCCACACTGAAGCTTTCTTT. This translates into CASRSGQGHTEAFF. The chain is built from TRBV28 and TRBJ1-1; TRBD1 matches 9 bases. With 6 bases clipped from V and 3 bases from J, the junction kept 5 bases outside the gene matches. The CDR3 covers 14 residues. Germline-derived CDR1 and CDR2 are MDHEN and SYDVKM.

This chain connects TRBV7-9 to TRBJ2-1; 8 bases are a match to TRBD1. Germline values: CDR1 SEHNR, CDR2 FQNEAQ (reference sequence). This CDR3 comprises 16 residues. The V gene end was trimmed by 5 bases and the J gene end by 4 bases; junction bases not matched to a gene: 10. The CDR3 DNA reads TGTGCCAGCAGCATACCTCGGACAGGGCCGTACAATGAGCAGTTCTTC. It is translated as CASSIPRTGPYNEQFF.

The chain recombines TRBV27 with TRBJ1-1; D is perhaps TRBD1 (6 bases). Trimming removed 6 bases from V and 4 bases from J, with 12 bases in between. The CDR3 totals 13 residues. CDR1 and CDR2 (germline): MNHEY, SMNVEV (reference sequence). The CDR3 here is CASRVQGGTEAFF. Here the CDR3 DNA reads TGTGCCAGCAGAGTACAGGGTGGCACTGAAGCTTTCTTT.

The chain couples TRBV29-1 to TRBJ1-5, with 8 bases matching TRBD1. The junction had 3 bases not matched to a gene; V was cut back by 4 bases and J by 7 bases. The CDR3 covers 12 residues. Germline CDR1 is SQVTM and CDR2 is ANQGSEA. In DNA, the CDR3 is TGCAGCGTTGGCGGGACAGGCCAGCCCCAGCATTTT. It yields the protein CSVGGTGQPQHF. The variable domain in full, with the rest retrieved from reference TRBV29-1 and TRBJ1-5, is SAVISQKPSRDICQRGTSLTIQCQVDSQVTMMFWYRQQPGQSLTLIATANQGSEATYESGFVIDKFPISRPNLTFSTLTVSNMSPEDSSIYLCSVGGTGQPQHFGDGTRLSIL.

This rearrangement joins TRBV6-2 or TRBV6-3 to TRBJ1-2; D is possibly TRBD1 (6 bases). The CDR3 runs 15 residues. V shed 5 bases and J shed 4 bases, with 17 bases lying between them. Germline CDR1 is MNHEY and CDR2 is SVGEGT. CDR3 in amino acids: CASSTRQDRGYGYTF. The DNA for the CDR3 is TGTGCCAGCAGTACCCGACAGGATAGGGGCTATGGCTACACCTTC.

This clone has just one count. The rearrangement uses TRBV2 and TRBJ2-3; possibly TRBD2 for D (7 bases). Trimming took 7 bases from V and 7 from J, leaving 12 bases between them. The CDR3 spans 12 residues. Germline V CDR1 and CDR2: SNHLY, FYNNEI. In nucleotides, the CDR3 is TGTGCCAGCAATTGGGGGGGCAATACGCAGTATTTT. This sequence encodes CASNWGGNTQYF.

The J gene is TRBJ2-7, the V gene TRBV6-2 or TRBV6-3, with 10 bases that match TRBD1. CDR3 length: 15 amino acids. Germline V lookup: CDR1 MNHEY, CDR2 SVGEGT. The ends lost 5 bases at V and 6 bases at J; junction bases unmatched: 10. CDR3 DNA sequence: TGTGCCAGCAGTAGCCCCGGGACAGGGGTCGGCGAGCAGTACTTC. Translation gives CASSSPGTGVGEQYF.

The chain has TRBV29-1 and TRBJ2-2, with D perhaps matching TRBD1 (5 bases). This CDR3 is 12 amino acids long. V dropped 4 bases and J dropped 4 bases, with 7 bases sitting between them. The germline CDR1 and CDR2 sequences are SQVTM and ANQGSEA. CDR3: CSVGQSTGELFF. DNA for the CDR3: TGCAGCGTTGGACAGAGCACCGGGGAGCTGTTTTTT.

The chain is built from TRBV29-1 and TRBJ1-2; 7 nucleotides match TRBD1. CDR1 and CDR2 from the germline V gene are SQVTM and ANQGSEA. Trimming at V came to 1 base and at J to 4 bases, leaving 9 bases not matched to a gene. This CDR3 comprises 15 residues. CDR3 coding DNA: TGCAGCGTTGAAGTCGTGAGCAGGGGGTCCTATGGCTACACCTTC. Translation: CSVEVVSRGSYGYTF. Full variable domain (missing parts from reference TRBV29-1 and TRBJ1-2): SAVISQKPSRDICQRGTSLTIQCQVDSQVTMMFWYRQQPGQSLTLIATANQGSEATYESGFVIDKFPISRPNLTFSTLTVSNMSPEDSSIYLCSVEVVSRGSYGYTFGSGTRLTVV.

A word on this clone: The sample has other DNA sequences that encode this CDR3 too. The gene calls are TRBV12-3 or TRBV12-4 and TRBJ2-5, with TRBD1 matching over 8 bases. Germline trimming cut 5 bases from V and 5 bases from J; bases unmatched to any gene: 4. The CDR3 length is 13 residues. The CDR3 spells CASSLTGGETQYF. CDR3 DNA sequence: TGTGCCAGCAGTCTCACAGGGGGGGAGACCCAGTACTTC.

J is TRBJ1-5 and V is TRBV2, with 7 bases identical to TRBD1. There are 14 residues in the CDR3. Germline V CDR1 and CDR2: SNHLY, FYNNEI. The J segment lost 4 bases and the V segment lost 4 bases, leaving 4 bases of the junction unmatched. The CDR3 region has the DNA TGTGCCAGCAGTGGACAGGGAAGGAATCAGCCCCAGCATTTT. This sequence encodes CASSGQGRNQPQHF. Drawing the rest from reference TRBV2 and TRBJ1-5, the complete variable domain is EPEVTQTPSHQVTQMGQEVILRCVPISNHLYFYWYRQILGQKVEFLVSFYNNEISEKSEIFDDQFSVERPDGSNFTLKIRSTKLEDSAMYFCASSGQGRNQPQHFGDGTRLSIL.